A selection of T cell receptor beta chains follows, all from one sample in a study of blood T cell repertoires in COVID-19. Sequencing used immunoSEQ multiplex PCR; TCRdb keeps in-frame clones, though not all of them. The sample has 250,000 to 300,000 clones; roughly 89% are singletons. What was sequenced was peripheral blood. All receptors derive from a woman aged 40-49 years who had recovered from COVID-19. Both conserved end residues are part of each CDR3. Each record gives: J gene, V gene, clone size, D gene, CDR3 protein, CDR3 DNA. The D gene is left open where the match is weak. Rows may omit the clone size; those that give it use once, few, many or a size class.

J: TRBJ2-3
V: TRBV5-1
size: -
D: -
CDR3: CASTPGTLDTDTQYF
DNA: TGCGCCAGCACCCCCGGGACACTGGACACAGATACGCAGTATTTT

J: TRBJ2-7
V: TRBV2
size: once
D: TRBD2
CDR3: CASSLGTSGAYEQYF
DNA: TGTGCCAGCAGTTTAGGGACTAGCGGTGCCTACGAGCAGTACTTC

J: TRBJ2-4
V: TRBV11-2
size: -
D: -
CDR3: CASSPPELAKNIQYF
DNA: TGTGCCAGCAGCCCACCCGAACTAGCCAAAAACATTCAGTACTTC

J: TRBJ2-6
V: TRBV9
size: -
D: -
CDR3: CASSVDRISGANVLTF
DNA: TGTGCCAGCAGCGTAGACAGGATCTCTGGGGCCAACGTCCTGACTTTC

J: TRBJ2-3
V: TRBV28
size: -
D: TRBD1
CDR3: CASSSGQVPDTQYF
DNA: TGTGCCAGCAGTTCCGGACAGGTCCCCGATACGCAGTATTTT

J: TRBJ2-3
V: TRBV6-5
size: -
D: TRBD2
CDR3: CASSSSGSETDTQYF
DNA: TGTGCCAGCAGTTCCAGCGGGAGTGAAACAGATACGCAGTATTTT

J: TRBJ1-2
V: TRBV18
size: -
D: TRBD1
CDR3: CASSSGTGDLNYGYTF
DNA: TGTGCCAGCTCATCCGGGACAGGGGACCTTAACTATGGCTACACCTTC

J: TRBJ2-5
V: TRBV15
size: -
D: -
CDR3: CATRSDRTYAAQYF
DNA: TGTGCCACCAGGAGCGACAGGACGTACGCGGCCCAGTACTTC

J: TRBJ2-2
V: TRBV15
size: -
D: TRBD1
CDR3: CATSKDRGWTGELFF
DNA: TGTGCCACCAGCAAGGACAGGGGGTGGACCGGGGAGCTGTTTTTT

J: TRBJ1-1
V: TRBV2
size: -
D: -
CDR3: CASSELGGRNTEAFF
DNA: TGTGCCAGCAGTGAACTCGGGGGAAGAAACACTGAAGCTTTCTTT

J: TRBJ1-1
V: TRBV29-1
size: -
D: TRBD1
CDR3: CSVGQGEGAEAFF
DNA: TGCAGCGTTGGACAGGGCGAGGGCGCTGAAGCTTTCTTT

J: TRBJ2-2
V: TRBV2
size: -
D: TRBD2
CDR3: CASSEGASGSVGELFF
DNA: TGTGCCAGCAGTGAAGGGGCTAGCGGGAGCGTGGGGGAGCTGTTTTTT

J: TRBJ1-2
V: TRBV7-2
size: -
D: -
CDR3: CASSLERGERGYGYTF
DNA: TGTGCCAGCAGCTTAGAGCGGGGGGAGAGGGGTTATGGCTACACCTTC

J: TRBJ2-3
V: TRBV29-1
size: -
D: -
CDR3: CSVDYNADTQYF
DNA: TGCAGCGTTGATTACAACGCAGATACGCAGTATTTT

J: TRBJ1-4
V: TRBV2
size: -
D: TRBD1
CDR3: CATREDRVGEKLFF
DNA: TGTGCCACCCGCGAGGACAGGGTGGGGGAAAAACTGTTTTTT

J: TRBJ1-3
V: TRBV9
size: -
D: -
CDR3: CASSAGSTGNTIYF
DNA: TGTGCCAGCAGCGCCGGTAGCACTGGAAACACCATATATTTT

J: TRBJ1-1
V: TRBV9
size: many
D: -
CDR3: CASSVGPNTEAFF
DNA: TGTGCCAGCAGCGTCGGTCCGAACACTGAAGCTTTCTTT

J: TRBJ1-3
V: TRBV4-1
size: -
D: -
CDR3: CASSQGQLSGNTIYF
DNA: TGCGCCAGCAGCCAAGGACAGCTCTCTGGAAACACCATATATTTT

J: TRBJ2-7
V: TRBV27
size: -
D: -
CDR3: CASMDAGISYEQYF
DNA: TGTGCCAGTATGGACGCAGGGATCTCCTACGAGCAGTACTTC

J: TRBJ2-5
V: TRBV7-3
size: -
D: TRBD1
CDR3: CASSPDRGGTQYF
DNA: TGTGCCAGCAGCCCGGACAGGGGGGGGACCCAGTACTTC

J: TRBJ1-1
V: TRBV27
size: -
D: -
CDR3: CASRAWAGEMNTEAFF
DNA: TGTGCCAGCCGCGCCTGGGCAGGGGAAATGAACACTGAAGCTTTCTTT

J: TRBJ1-2
V: TRBV6-1
size: -
D: TRBD1
CDR3: CASSEAAGGLVGYTF
DNA: TGTGCCAGCAGTGAAGCGGCAGGGGGACTCGTCGGCTACACCTTC

J: TRBJ2-7
V: TRBV11-2
size: -
D: -
CDR3: CASSLSPLAAYEQYF
DNA: TGTGCCAGCAGCTTATCTCCCCTAGCCGCCTACGAGCAGTACTTC

J: TRBJ2-3
V: TRBV6-5
size: -
D: -
CDR3: CASSTNTDTQYF
DNA: TGTGCCAGCAGTACTAACACAGATACGCAGTATTTT

J: TRBJ2-7
V: TRBV5-6
size: -
D: TRBD2
CDR3: CASRLAGVLEQYF
DNA: TGTGCCAGTCGACTAGCGGGAGTACTCGAGCAGTACTTC